Presented here are 32 T cell receptor beta chains from one specimen sequenced in a study of cytomegalovirus exposure and HLA in healthy donors. In the PCR, 60 Vbeta and 13 Jbeta primers were used. The method was immunoSEQ multiplex PCR; TCRdb's version includes in-frame clones alone and lacks a portion of them. The data show about 62,000 clones, with 60% to 80% seen just once and approximately 7.8% held by the top ten. The sample taken for sequencing was PBMCs. These receptors all stem from a man in his 60s in good health and CMV-seropositive.

V gene TRBV11-3 combines with J gene TRBJ2-5, with 13 positions matching TRBD2. Germline assignment: CDR1 SGHNT and CDR2 YENEEA. Unmatched junction bases numbered 11, after V lost 5 bases and J lost 5 bases. This CDR3 contains 17 residues. CDR3: CASSTRGTSGNKETQYF. CDR3 nucleotide sequence: TGTGCCAGCAGCACGCGGGGGACTAGCGGGAATAAGGAGACCCAGTACTTC.

The chain carries TRBV6-1 and TRBJ2-3; TRBD2 aligns across 9 bases. J was trimmed by 6 bases and V by 0 bases; bases with no gene match: 1. Per germline, CDR1 MNHNS and CDR2 SASEGT. The CDR3 covers 14 residues. CDR3 region: CASSEARGGDTQYF. CDR3 in DNA: TGTGCCAGCAGTGAAGCGCGGGGGGGGGATACGCAGTATTTT.

This chain links TRBV5-1 with TRBJ2-5; TRBD1 is a possible D gene (5 bases). In germline, CDR1 is SGHRS, CDR2 YFSETQ. V was cut by 4 bases and J by 1 base, with 11 bases left in between. The CDR3 has 14 residues. CDR3 nucleotide sequence: TGCGCCAGCAGCGGCGCAGGGTCCCAAGAGACCCAGTACTTC. It yields the protein CASSGAGSQETQYF.

The rearrangement links TRBV5-8 to TRBJ2-1; TRBD2 matches at 12 bases. The V segment lost 4 bases and the J segment 6 bases; nucleotides outside the gene matches: 8. The CDR3 covers 16 residues. Per germline, CDR1 SGHTS and CDR2 YDEGEE. The CDR3 nucleotides are TGTGCCAGCAGCCCCTCCCTAGCGGGGGGGGTCAATGAGCAGTTCTTC. As protein: CASSPSLAGGVNEQFF.

The chain links TRBV7-9 to TRBJ1-4; D gene uncertain. The CDR3 covers 12 residues. Germline V CDR1 and CDR2: SEHNR, FQNEAQ (reference sequence). The ends were cut back, 5 bases at V and 7 bases at J, with 8 bases in the middle. The CDR3 DNA follows: TGTGCCAGCAGCGCGGGGAGTGAAAAACTGTTTTTT. Its translation is CASSAGSEKLFF.

This clone showed up just once. The rearrangement uses TRBV19 and TRBJ2-7; 8 bases are shared with TRBD1. From germline, CDR1 is LNHDA and CDR2 SQIVND (reference sequence). Losses at the gene ends were 5 bases for V and 0 bases for J; bases not matched to a gene: 6. The CDR3 covers 15 residues. CDR3 sequence reads: CASSPRTGFSYEQYF. The CDR3 DNA reads TGTGCCAGTAGTCCCCGGACAGGGTTCTCCTACGAGCAGTACTTC.

In this sample, this clone turned up a few times. The chain combines TRBV7-2 with TRBJ1-1; 10 bases are a match to TRBD1. This CDR3 has 13 residues. The V segment lost 3 bases and the J segment 11 bases; nucleotides outside the gene matches: 6. Germline assignment: CDR1 SGHTA and CDR2 FQGNSA. The CDR3 region has the DNA TGTGCCAGCAGCTTCCGGGACAGGGGTCCCGCTTTCTTT. Residues: CASSFRDRGPAFF.

The gene calls are TRBV5-1 and TRBJ2-5; D might be TRBD2 (5 bases). The closer fit of TRBJ2-7 to the DNA end suggests the J call may be wrong. Germline V CDR1 and CDR2: SGHRS, YFSETQ. CDR3 length: 16 amino acids. CDR3 coding DNA: TGCGCCAGCAGCTCCGGAGGTACTCATGGTGTCGACGAGCAGTACTTC. It encodes CASSSGGTHGVDEQYF.

In the case of this clone: At one end the junction does not follow the germline gene, possibly because of a read error. The chain is built from TRBV7-9 and TRBJ2-1; D is possibly TRBD1 (6 bases). Germline assignment: CDR1 SEHNR and CDR2 FQNEAQ (reference sequence). The CDR3 loop spans 16 amino acids. The DNA of the CDR3 is TGTTCCAGCAGCTTAGTCACCCTACAGGGTTGGAATGAGCAGTTCTTC. Its protein product is CSSSLVTLQGWNEQFF.

This chain uses TRBV6-6 with TRBJ2-1; 8 nucleotides match TRBD2. V lost 2 bases and J lost 6; bases outside the gene matches: 9. CDR1 is MNHNY, CDR2 SVGAGI, per germline (reference sequence). The CDR3 runs to 16 residues. CDR3: CASSYHYGGAGNEQFF. CDR3 in DNA: TGTGCCAGCAGTTACCATTACGGGGGGGCCGGCAATGAGCAGTTCTTC.

V and J are TRBV7-9 and TRBJ1-1; D is unclear. The V end lost 6 bases, the J end lost 1 base, and 9 bases lay between the germline ends. Germline CDR1 reads SEHNR; CDR2 reads FQNEAQ (reference sequence). CDR3 length: 13 amino acids. CDR3 DNA sequence: TGTGCCAGCAGAGTTAGAGGGAACACTGAAGCTTTCTTT. This translates into CASRVRGNTEAFF.

This clone was found once. J is TRBJ2-1 and V is TRBV19; no clear D gene. Per the germline V gene, CDR1 is LNHDA and CDR2 is SQIVND (reference sequence). V lost 5 bases to trimming and J lost 0 bases, with 11 bases between them. The CDR3 loop spans 15 amino acids. The CDR3 protein is CASSPASPSYNEQFF. Written as DNA, the CDR3 is TGTGCCAGTAGTCCTGCTAGTCCCTCCTACAATGAGCAGTTCTTC.

Regarding this clone: Its ends do not fully match the called genes, so a read error is possible. The J gene is TRBJ2-7, the V gene TRBV9; TRBD2 aligns across 13 bases. Per germline, CDR1 SGDLS and CDR2 YYNGEE. The CDR3 covers 13 residues. The CDR3 spells CASSGTLAGGLHF. The CDR3 nucleotides read TGTGCCAGCAGCGGGACACTAGCGGGAGGGCTACACTTC. Supplemented by reference TRBV9 and TRBJ2-7, the full variable domain reads DSGVTQTPKHLITATGQRVTLRCSPRSGDLSVYWYQQSLDQGLQFLIQYYNGEERAKGNILERFSAQQFPDLHSELNLSSLELGDSALYFCASSGTLAGGLHFGPGTRLTVT.

CDR3 nucleotide sequence: TGTGCCAGCAGCCAAGATTTTGGAGCGGGGGCGGGGGAGCAGTACTTC. This translates into CASSQDFGAGAGEQYF. The chain carries TRBV4-2 and TRBJ2-7, with 8 bases fitting TRBD2. J was trimmed by 7 bases and V by 0 bases; bases with no gene match: 11. From germline, CDR1 is LGHNA and CDR2 YNFKEQ. This CDR3 region has 16 residues.

This clone was seen a single time. The chain employs TRBV2 and TRBJ1-5, with 8 positions matching TRBD1. V lost 5 bases and J lost 3; bases outside the gene matches: 3. Germline-derived CDR1 and CDR2 are SNHLY and FYNNEI. The CDR3 runs to 14 residues. CDR3 nucleotide sequence: TGTGCCAGCAGTCAGGGGGCTACCAATCAGCCCCAGCATTTT. Its protein is CASSQGATNQPQHF.

This clone came up a few times. V and J are TRBV11-2 and TRBJ2-5; the D gene is possibly TRBD1 (6 bases). Looked up from germline, CDR1 is SGHAT and CDR2 is FQNNGV. Trimming left V 5 bases short and J 5 bases short, with 15 bases between. The CDR3 loop spans 14 amino acids. For the CDR3, the DNA is TGTGCCAGCAGCCTAATACAGGGCTGGGAGACCCAGTACTTC. Its translation is CASSLIQGWETQYF. Variable domain in full (rest from reference TRBV11-2 and TRBJ2-5): EAGVAQSPRYKIIEKRQSVAFWCNPISGHATLYWYQQILGQGPKLLIQFQNNGVVDDSQLPKDRFSAERLKGVDSTLKIQPAKLEDSAVYLCASSLIQGWETQYFGPGTRLLVL.

The chain combines TRBV10-3 with TRBJ2-7; 9 nucleotides agree with TRBD1. From germline, CDR1 is ENHRY and CDR2 SYGVKD. This CDR3 is built from 13 residues. V was pared by 4 bases and J by 4 bases, with 2 bases of the junction left unmatched. Here the CDR3 reads CAISGDRVYEQYF. For the CDR3, the DNA is TGTGCCATCAGTGGGGACAGGGTGTACGAGCAGTACTTC.

The chain uses TRBV11-2 and TRBJ1-1; perhaps TRBD1 as D (6 bases). Germline values: CDR1 SGHAT, CDR2 FQNNGV. This CDR3 contains 18 residues. V gave up 0 bases and J gave up 1 base, with 18 bases separating them. The CDR3 region has the DNA TGTGCCAGCAGCTTAGATTGGGGACGGACAGACCCGAACACTGAAGCTTTCTTT. Translation: CASSLDWGRTDPNTEAFF.

V is TRBV4-1 and J is TRBJ2-5, with 12 bases matching TRBD1. The germline CDR1 and CDR2 sequences are MGHRA and YSYEKL. V trimming: 1 base; J trimming: 6 bases; junction bases outside the gene matches: 6. This CDR3 region has 16 residues. CDR3 nucleotides: TGCGCCAGCAGCCAAGTAGGGACAGGGGGCGCGAAGACCCAGTACTTC. Amino acids: CASSQVGTGGAKTQYF.

This clone showed up just once. The rearrangement links TRBV5-5 to TRBJ1-6; 10 nucleotides match TRBD1. The CDR3 length is 15 residues. In germline, CDR1 is SGHKS, CDR2 YYEKEE (reference sequence). The V gene end was trimmed by 4 bases and the J gene end by 9 bases; junction bases not matched to a gene: 7. The CDR3 DNA sequence: TGTGCCAGCAGCATCCGACAGGGGGCGAGTTCACCCCTCCACTTT. Amino acid sequence: CASSIRQGASSPLHF. Full variable domain (rest looked up from reference TRBV5-5 and TRBJ1-6): DAGVTQSPTHLIKTRGQQVTLRCSPISGHKSVSWYQQVLGQGPQFIFQYYEKEERGRGNFPDRFSARQFPNYSSELNVNALLLGDSALYLCASSIRQGASSPLHFGNGTRLTVT.

The chain carries TRBV10-3 and TRBJ2-5, with a weak D call TRBD1 (6 bases). Germline CDR1 ENHRY, CDR2 SYGVKD. This CDR3 has 15 residues. Trimming took off 0 bases at V and 2 bases at J, with 10 bases between the two ends. CDR3 nucleotides: TGTGCCATCAGTGAGTCTAGGGGGATACAAGAGACCCAGTACTTC. Its protein is CAISESRGIQETQYF.

The rearrangement joins TRBV11-3 to TRBJ1-1, with 8 bases aligning to TRBD1. The germline V gene encodes CDR1 SGHNT and CDR2 YENEEA. V dropped 2 bases and J dropped 1; count of bases not matched to a gene: 12. This CDR3 comprises 18 residues. The CDR3 DNA follows: TGTGCCAGCAGCTTAAAGCTTCGTCTTGGACAGGGGAACACTGAAGCTTTCTTT. Its protein product is CASSLKLRLGQGNTEAFF.

The chain carries TRBV29-1 and TRBJ1-1; maybe TRBD1 (6 bases). Trimming took 3 bases from V and 4 from J, leaving 15 bases between them. Germline V gene data show CDR1 as SQVTM and CDR2 as ANQGSEA. The CDR3 is 14 residues long. The CDR3 loop reads CSVDATGLGTEAFF. The CDR3 nucleotides are TGCAGCGTTGACGCAACAGGGTTAGGCACTGAAGCTTTCTTT.

The V gene is TRBV5-1, the J gene TRBJ2-1; D is ambiguous. CDR1 SGHRS and CDR2 YFSETQ come from the germline V gene. CDR3 length equals 15 residues. The V end lost 0 bases, the J end lost 3 bases, and 10 bases lay between the germline ends. CDR3 in amino acids: CASSLEVTNYNEQFF. The CDR3 nucleotides read TGCGCCAGCAGCTTGGAGGTTACTAACTACAATGAGCAGTTCTTC.

The chain employs TRBV10-3 and TRBJ1-1, with D possibly TRBD1 on 6 matching bases. Trimming took off 9 bases at V and 5 bases at J, with 10 bases between the two ends. There are 11 residues in the CDR3. Looked up from germline, CDR1 is ENHRY and CDR2 is SYGVKD. The CDR3 bases are TGTGCCATAGGGAGGGGGACTGAAGCTTTCTTT. Translating it yields CAIGRGTEAFF.

The gene calls are TRBV11-3 and TRBJ2-6; TRBD1 matches 9 bases. V lost 5 bases, J lost 2 bases, and 10 bases stayed unmatched. Germline lookup yields CDR1 SGHNT and CDR2 YENEEA. The CDR3 is made up of 18 amino acids. CDR3 DNA: TGTGCCAGCAGCGAAAACAGGGGGCAGGGGGCTGGGGCCAACGTCCTGACTTTC. Protein product: CASSENRGQGAGANVLTF. The full variable domain, in which reference TRBV11-3 and TRBJ2-6 provide the parts outside the CDR3, is EAGVVQSPRYKIIEKKQPVAFWCNPISGHNTLYWYLQNLGQGPELLIRYENEEAVDDSQLPKDRFSAERLKGVDSTLKIQPAELGDSAVYLCASSENRGQGAGANVLTFGAGSRLTVL.

The chain joins TRBV2 to TRBJ2-1, with 7 positions matching TRBD1. Germline-derived CDR1 and CDR2 are SNHLY and FYNNEI. The junction had 6 bases not matched to a gene; V was cut back by 2 bases and J by 5 bases. The CDR3 is 15 residues long. The CDR3 nucleotides are TGTGCCAGCAGTGAACGACAGGGCATTAACAATGAGCAGTTCTTC. Protein: CASSERQGINNEQFF.

V is TRBV5-1 and J is TRBJ2-5; weak D call: TRBD1 (6 bases). Germline loops: CDR1 SGHRS, CDR2 YFSETQ. Trimming left V 0 bases short and J 2 bases short, with 17 bases between. The CDR3 contains 17 residues. CDR3 coding DNA: TGCGCCAGCAGCTTGGGGCTACAGGGCCTAAAACAAGAGACCCAGTACTTC. It yields the protein CASSLGLQGLKQETQYF.

The V and J genes are TRBV4-1 and TRBJ2-7, with 14 positions matching TRBD2. This CDR3 has 17 amino acids. The V gene's germline CDR1 is MGHRA and CDR2 YSYEKL. The ends lost 1 base at V and 7 bases at J; junction bases unmatched: 9. Here the CDR3 DNA reads TGCGCCAGCAGCCAAGGTCCGGGACTAGCGGGAGTTGGGGAGCAGTACTTC. Translating gives CASSQGPGLAGVGEQYF.

The rearrangement links TRBV29-1 to TRBJ1-1, with D possibly being TRBD1 (6 bases). The germline V and J ends were trimmed by 6 bases and 1 base, with 9 bases remaining between them. This CDR3 has 12 amino acids. Looked up from germline, CDR1 is SQVTM and CDR2 is ANQGSEA. The CDR3 region has the DNA TGCAGCGTAGGGGGGGGGAACACTGAAGCTTTCTTT. Amino acid sequence: CSVGGGNTEAFF. The complete variable domain, with remaining parts taken from reference TRBV29-1 and TRBJ1-1, reads SAVISQKPSRDICQRGTSLTIQCQVDSQVTMMFWYRQQPGQSLTLIATANQGSEATYESGFVIDKFPISRPNLTFSTLTVSNMSPEDSSIYLCSVGGGNTEAFFGQGTRLTVV.

The chain uses TRBV19 and TRBJ2-2; a weak D match, TRBD1 (6 bases). V was shortened by 6 bases and J by 6 bases, with 23 bases between the two germline ends. The CDR3 extends over 17 amino acids. Germline CDR1 LNHDA, CDR2 SQIVND (reference sequence). CDR3 loop: CASSYLQGRGVAGELFF. CDR3 coding DNA: TGTGCCAGTAGCTACCTCCAGGGGCGAGGTGTTGCCGGGGAGCTGTTTTTT.

The V and J genes are TRBV18 and TRBJ2-1; TRBD2 aligns across 7 bases. This CDR3 region has 14 residues. Germline V gene lookup returns CDR1 KGHSH and CDR2 LQKENI. Trimming took 0 bases from V and 4 from J; bases not matched to a gene: 0. In DNA form, the CDR3 reads TGTGCCAGCTCACCACCTAGCGGGTACAATGAGCAGTTCTTC. Translated: CASSPPSGYNEQFF.